A selection of T cell receptor beta chains follows, all from one sample in a study of blood T cell repertoires in COVID-19. TCRdb keeps only in-frame clones here, not all; method: immunoSEQ multiplex PCR. The sample has about 230,000 clones; roughly 79% are singletons. Material for sequencing was peripheral blood. Receptors originate from an elderly woman with COVID-19, enrolled during active disease. The CDR3 runs from the conserved cysteine through the conserved F or W. The D gene is left open where the match is weak. For some rows the clone size is stated as once, few or many, or as a class when expanded; others skip it.

-,TRBJ2-1,TRBV7-3,TRBD2,CASTSAGRGEQFF,TGTGCCAGCACCTCAGCGGGAAGGGGTGAGCAGTTCTTC
-,TRBJ1-3,TRBV5-8,-,CASSLVATTDSGNTIYF,TGTGCCAGCAGCTTGGTCGCTACGACAGACTCTGGAAACACCATATATTTT
-,TRBJ1-1,TRBV6-4,TRBD1,CASSETGTGGLHEAFF,TGTGCCAGCAGTGAGACAGGGACAGGGGGCTTACACGAAGCTTTCTTT
-,TRBJ2-7,TRBV5-6,TRBD2,CASTPGGSGDRKQYF,TGTGCCAGCACCCCCGGGGGGAGCGGGGACCGGAAGCAGTACTTC
-,TRBJ1-2,TRBV21-1,-,CASSKFDDRVPYGYTF,TGTGCCAGCAGTAAATTTGACGACAGAGTTCCCTATGGCTACACCTTC
-,TRBJ1-1,TRBV7-8,TRBD1,CASSSVGGQIEAFF,TGTGCCAGCAGCTCGGTTGGGGGACAGATTGAAGCTTTCTTT
-,TRBJ1-2,TRBV27,TRBD1,CASSLRTGGNYGYTF,TGTGCCAGCAGTTTAAGGACAGGGGGCAACTATGGCTACACCTTC
-,TRBJ1-3,TRBV25-1,-,CASSGAGGSGNTIYF,TGTGCCAGCAGTGGGGCCGGGGGCTCTGGAAACACCATATATTTT
-,TRBJ2-1,TRBV30,TRBD1,CAWSVGPDRAYEQFF,TGTGCCTGGAGTGTCGGTCCGGACAGGGCGTATGAGCAGTTCTTC
once,TRBJ1-1,TRBV5-1,-,CASSLVEGGWTEAFF,TGCGCCAGCAGCTTGGTCGAGGGAGGATGGACTGAAGCTTTCTTT
-,TRBJ2-7,TRBV19,-,CASSNRQASYEQYF,TGTGCCAGTAGTAATCGTCAGGCTTCTTACGAGCAGTACTTC
-,TRBJ2-2,TRBV7-3,TRBD1,CASSLRTGAGELFF,TGTGCCAGCAGCTTAAGGACAGGGGCCGGGGAGCTGTTTTTT
-,TRBJ1-2,TRBV11-2,-,CASSPDQVSYTF,TGTGCCAGCTCCCCCGATCAGGTCTCGTACACCTTC
-,TRBJ1-3,TRBV6-5,TRBD1,CASMDRRSGNTIYF,TGTGCCAGCATGGACAGGCGTTCTGGAAACACCATATATTTT
-,TRBJ1-2,TRBV4-2,-,CASSQDGAGARGGYTF,TGTGCCAGCAGCCAAGATGGGGCGGGAGCCCGAGGAGGCTACACCTTC
-,TRBJ2-1,TRBV7-2,TRBD1,CASSIRDRNEQFF,TGTGCCAGCAGCATCCGGGACAGGAATGAGCAGTTCTTC
-,TRBJ2-3,TRBV27,TRBD2,CASMLAGEVTQYF,TGTGCCAGCATGCTAGCGGGAGAAGTTACGCAGTATTTT
-,TRBJ1-1,TRBV30,-,CAWSEQDSTFF,TGTGCCTGGAGTGAGCAGGATTCTACTTTCTTT
-,TRBJ1-5,TRBV6-2/TRBV6-3,-,CASSYSERQPQHF,TGTGCCAGCAGTTACTCGGAGAGACAGCCCCAGCATTTT
-,TRBJ1-1,TRBV6-5,-,CASSRTRGEGAEAFF,TGTGCCAGCAGCAGGACTAGGGGTGAGGGCGCTGAAGCTTTCTTT
few,TRBJ1-3,TRBV19,TRBD1,CASRGQGTGNTIYF,TGTGCCAGTAGGGGACAGGGAACCGGAAACACCATATATTTT
once,TRBJ1-6,TRBV18,-,CASSPGAVNSPLHF,TGTGCCAGCTCACCAGGGGCAGTAAATTCACCCCTCCACTTT
-,TRBJ2-7,TRBV30,TRBD1,CALRGQWGGEQYF,TGTGCCTTACGGGGACAGTGGGGCGGGGAGCAGTACTTC
-,TRBJ1-1,TRBV18,TRBD1,CASSPGDRSAFF,TGTGCCAGCTCGCCAGGGGACAGATCTGCTTTCTTT
-,TRBJ2-1,TRBV6-5,-,CASRRTGEQFF,TGTGCCAGCCGGAGGACGGGTGAGCAGTTCTTC
-,TRBJ1-6,TRBV15,-,CATSRVGDSPLHF,TGTGCCACCAGCAGAGTCGGGGATTCACCCCTCCACTTT
-,TRBJ2-5,TRBV7-3,-,CASSGTYGETQYF,TGTGCCAGCAGCGGGACTTATGGGGAGACCCAGTACTTC
-,TRBJ1-1,TRBV28,-,CASSFQGTITEAFF,TGTGCCAGCAGTTTCCAGGGGACGATCACTGAAGCTTTCTTT
once,TRBJ1-2,TRBV10-3,-,CAISGDRSYGYTF,TGTGCCATCAGTGGAGACAGGTCCTATGGCTACACCTTC
-,TRBJ2-6,TRBV5-4,-,CASSSYSAGANVLTF,TGTGCCAGCAGCTCCTATTCTGCGGGGGCCAACGTCCTGACTTTC
-,TRBJ2-7,TRBV4-1,TRBD1,CASSRTRTGQNYEQYF,TGCGCCAGCAGCCGGACCAGGACGGGACAGAACTACGAGCAGTACTTC
-,TRBJ1-1,TRBV10-3,TRBD1,CAIRGTGRDTEAFF,TGTGCCATCAGGGGGACAGGGAGAGACACTGAAGCTTTCTTT
-,TRBJ2-2,TRBV3-1/TRBV3-2,-,CASSFQGWATGELFF,TGTGCCAGCAGCTTCCAGGGGTGGGCCACCGGGGAGCTGTTTTTT
-,TRBJ2-1,TRBV7-3,TRBD2,CASSWTSGSYNEQFF,TGTGCCAGCAGCTGGACTAGCGGATCCTACAATGAGCAGTTCTTC
-,TRBJ2-3,TRBV6-4,TRBD1,CASSDSGTGRGDTQYF,TGTGCCAGCAGTGACTCCGGGACAGGGCGGGGAGATACGCAGTATTTT
-,TRBJ1-1,TRBV18,-,CASSPPALNTEAFF,TGTGCCAGCTCACCACCGGCCTTGAACACTGAAGCTTTCTTT
-,TRBJ2-2,TRBV5-6,-,CASSSRSAGELFF,TGTGCCAGCAGCTCGAGGAGCGCCGGGGAGCTGTTTTTT
-,TRBJ2-5,TRBV5-1,TRBD2,CASSLVGGEETQYF,TGCGCCAGCAGCTTGGTTGGGGGGGAAGAGACCCAGTACTTC
-,TRBJ2-1,TRBV11-2,TRBD2,CASSPTSGSYNEQFF,TGTGCCAGCAGCCCGACTAGCGGGTCCTACAATGAGCAGTTCTTC
-,TRBJ1-2,TRBV28,TRBD1,CASEGDRGNYGYTF,TGTGCCAGCGAAGGGGACAGGGGTAACTATGGCTACACCTTC
-,TRBJ1-1,TRBV2,-,CASSPGYEAFF,TGTGCCAGCAGCCCCGGGTATGAAGCTTTCTTT
-,TRBJ2-1,TRBV19,TRBD1,CASNKGGQGRNEQFF,TGTGCCAGTAACAAAGGAGGACAGGGGAGGAATGAGCAGTTCTTC
-,TRBJ1-3,TRBV5-5,-,CASRPTDSGNTIYF,TGTGCCAGCAGGCCGACAGACTCTGGAAACACCATATATTTT
few,TRBJ2-4,TRBV29-1,-,CSVSRTALAKNIQYF,TGCAGCGTGTCCAGGACAGCCCTGGCCAAAAACATTCAGTACTTC
few,TRBJ1-2,TRBV4-3,TRBD1,CASRQISDRNYGYTF,TGCGCCAGCCGCCAAATTTCGGACAGGAACTATGGCTACACCTTC
-,TRBJ2-2,TRBV5-4,-,CASSLVGSTGELFF,TGTGCCAGCAGCTTGGTGGGCAGTACCGGGGAGCTGTTTTTT
-,TRBJ2-3,TRBV4-1,-,CASSQAPAGKTDTQYF,TGCGCCAGCAGCCAAGCTCCGGCAGGGAAGACAGATACGCAGTATTTT
-,TRBJ1-1,TRBV3-1/TRBV3-2,TRBD1,CASSQPDRVTEAFF,TGTGCCAGCAGCCAACCGGACAGGGTGACTGAAGCTTTCTTT
-,TRBJ2-1,TRBV7-3,-,CASSPNPALNEQFF,TGTGCCAGCAGCCCGAACCCCGCGTTAAATGAGCAGTTCTTC
-,TRBJ1-5,TRBV27,-,CASGPQGPNQPQHF,TGTGCCAGCGGACCGCAGGGCCCCAATCAGCCCCAGCATTTT
-,TRBJ1-2,TRBV5-1,-,CASSPDYGGYTF,TGCGCCAGCAGCCCTGATTACGGTGGCTACACCTTC
-,TRBJ1-1,TRBV7-9,-,CASSLQGNTEAFF,TGTGCCAGCAGCTTACAGGGAAACACTGAAGCTTTCTTT
-,TRBJ1-2,TRBV14,-,CASSQVTGVNYGYTF,TGTGCCAGCAGCCAAGTTACAGGTGTGAACTATGGCTACACCTTC
-,TRBJ1-4,TRBV7-8,TRBD1,CASSRTDRPSTNEKLFF,TGTGCCAGCAGCCGAACGGACAGGCCCTCCACTAATGAAAAACTGTTTTTT